This T cell receptor beta chain was recovered during a study of shared clonotypes between healthy human individuals. Some clones are missing from TCRdb's copy, which holds only in-frame ones; the method was immunoSEQ multiplex PCR. The table lists fewer than 1.4 million clones, around three quarters of them singletons. To note about this clone: A read error may account for a junction end that differs from germline.

Both subsets, CD45RA+ naive and CD45RA-negative memory, were split from the CD4+ cells. The CDR3 is made up of 13 amino acids. CDR1 and CDR2 from the germline V gene are MNHNS and SASEGT. Sequenced: memory CD4+ T cells from PBMCs. Indicated subset: CD45RA-negative fraction. This sequence originates from a man aged 18 to 30 in good health. Some clones in this sample may be carry-over from other donors' samples. This chain connects TRBV6-1 to TRBJ2-1, with D tentatively TRBD2 (5 bases). CDR3 nucleotides: TGTGCCAGCAGTGAAGAAGATGGAACTAGAGAGCTCTTC. This translates into CASSEEDGTRELF.